This T cell receptor beta chain originates from a study of identical twins (TCRdb year 2016). For context, the study as a whole: TCR alpha and beta repertoires from monozygotic twins, unrelated adults of various ages and cord blood were deep-sequenced to test whether fetal clonotypes persist. To rule out contamination, the twin experiments were replicated at different times with different library preparation protocols.

Library preparation employed 5' RACE. TCRdb lists the instrument as Illumina HiSeq 2000. Template switching introduced a universal primer binding site; the final cDNA contained a unique molecular identifier, enabling accurate counting of TCR cDNA molecules. Specific primers in the conserved constant-segment region were used to synthesize first-strand cDNA for TCR alpha and beta chains. To control for contamination, each cDNA library was double barcoded with a SMART-Mk sample barcode plus Illumina barcodes. TruSeq adapter sequences, together with Illumina sample barcodes, were added in two successive PCR steps. Sequencing of the TCR alpha and beta cDNA libraries was done on the Illumina HiSeq platform using custom primers. The authors' analysis ran thus. Unique molecular identifiers were extracted from raw reads with MiGEC, and CDR3 positions were determined with MiXCR. For each individual, recombination models were inferred using an EM algorithm with the repgenHMM and IGoR tools. The tcR package in R was used for shared clonotype analysis, with sharing normalized by the product of cloneset sizes. To study raw recombination without the effects of thymic and clonal selection, out-of-frame nonproductive sequences were analyzed. Using fastp at Q25 and MiXCR, TCRdb reprocessed the public reads and kept productive beta chains. Each entry merges the rows of one CDR3 protein and shows their most common DNA and genes. The V and J calls come from TCRdb's annotation, not from the publication. The sample includes more than 600,000 distinct CDR3 sequences, with 15% to 20% observed a single time. Together, the top ten hold around 12% of the sample.

Remarks on this clonotype: Its antigen has not been determined. Base qualities are not at hand, and no much larger clone is one base apart.

The germline V gene gives CDR1 as SGHTA and CDR2 as FQGNSA. The CDR3 covers 16 residues, taking in both the cysteine and the phenylalanine. Only the CDR3 region is kept as DNA, spanning 48 bases read in frame from base 1. V and J are truncated by 1 base and 5 bases respectively, leaving an intervening sequence of 15 bases. Every donor in the study was a healthy Caucasian. Three pairs of female monozygotic twins, all aged roughly 18 to 29 years, were included in the twin cohort. Peripheral blood mononuclear cells were the source from which RNA for the TCR libraries was isolated. General study outcomes and caveats: Because the same donors could not be followed over many years, the conclusions relied on cross-sectional statistical analysis. Zero-insertion analyses could be partly confounded by invariant T cells such as MAIT and iNKT, although diverse VJ usage argued against such confounding for most clonotypes. Compared with coincidental sharing between unrelated individuals, out-of-frame TCR alpha sequences shared between twins had an excess of sequences with low generation probability. In beta out-of-frame sequences, excess twin sharing was weaker, because having fewer shared sequences lowered the signal-to-noise ratio. In monozygotic twins, out-of-frame TCR alpha sharing was systematically underestimated by recombination models, although the models agreed with sharing between unrelated individuals. Abundant cord blood beta clonotypes carried fewer insertions; young adult naive repertoires showed a weaker similar trend, while memory repertoires showed none.

These same data were also listed under a study on T cells expressing NK-cell markers. From that second study: In sorted CD3+CD56+NKG2C+, CD3+CD56+NKG2C- and CD3+CD56-NKG2C+ T-cell subsets from about 8 donors, TCR beta-chain repertoires were profiled. Among the eight sequenced donors, seven were HCMV-seropositive and one was HCMV-seronegative. To restrict sorting to alphabetaTCR-expressing T cells, an anti-gammadeltaTCR antibody was added in several experiments. For 5 or 6 donors, the dominant CD3+CD56+NKG2C+ clonotypes were among the top 10 CD8+ clonotypes and accounted for about 1.0-8% of CD8+ T cells. Those dominant clonotypes were again the most abundant among CD3+CD56-NKG2C+ cells in a handful of donors, at about 25-65%. Whether the expanded NKG2C-expressing T cell clones were specific for HCMV antigens was left unclear. Randomly selected healthy volunteers, three men and five women, were used as the eight sequenced donors. A commercial ELISA kit detecting HCMV-specific IgG in serum was used to determine HCMV serostatus. Bulk peripheral blood T-cell repertoires were additionally sequenced from unsorted PBMC for several donors. MIGEC was used to demultiplex reads and group the reads by UMI, and MiTCR was used to assemble and quantify clonotypes. To exclude erroneous sequences, only TCR cDNA sequences supported by at least two reads were retained. The tcR package was used for downstream repertoire analysis, with clonotypes matched between fractions based on CDR3 nucleotide sequence plus V segment. Antigen specificity was annotated against VDJdb with VDJmatch, allowing one amino acid substitution in CDR3.

The specimen was PBMCs. The V and J segments used are TRBV7-2 and TRBJ2-1, with the D gene not clear enough to name. The origin of this receptor is a woman aged 18 to 35 in good health. The sequenced DNA is TGTGCCAGCAGCTTAGATTCGGTGGCCATAGACAATGAGCAGTTCTTC. Its protein is CASSLDSVAIDNEQFF.